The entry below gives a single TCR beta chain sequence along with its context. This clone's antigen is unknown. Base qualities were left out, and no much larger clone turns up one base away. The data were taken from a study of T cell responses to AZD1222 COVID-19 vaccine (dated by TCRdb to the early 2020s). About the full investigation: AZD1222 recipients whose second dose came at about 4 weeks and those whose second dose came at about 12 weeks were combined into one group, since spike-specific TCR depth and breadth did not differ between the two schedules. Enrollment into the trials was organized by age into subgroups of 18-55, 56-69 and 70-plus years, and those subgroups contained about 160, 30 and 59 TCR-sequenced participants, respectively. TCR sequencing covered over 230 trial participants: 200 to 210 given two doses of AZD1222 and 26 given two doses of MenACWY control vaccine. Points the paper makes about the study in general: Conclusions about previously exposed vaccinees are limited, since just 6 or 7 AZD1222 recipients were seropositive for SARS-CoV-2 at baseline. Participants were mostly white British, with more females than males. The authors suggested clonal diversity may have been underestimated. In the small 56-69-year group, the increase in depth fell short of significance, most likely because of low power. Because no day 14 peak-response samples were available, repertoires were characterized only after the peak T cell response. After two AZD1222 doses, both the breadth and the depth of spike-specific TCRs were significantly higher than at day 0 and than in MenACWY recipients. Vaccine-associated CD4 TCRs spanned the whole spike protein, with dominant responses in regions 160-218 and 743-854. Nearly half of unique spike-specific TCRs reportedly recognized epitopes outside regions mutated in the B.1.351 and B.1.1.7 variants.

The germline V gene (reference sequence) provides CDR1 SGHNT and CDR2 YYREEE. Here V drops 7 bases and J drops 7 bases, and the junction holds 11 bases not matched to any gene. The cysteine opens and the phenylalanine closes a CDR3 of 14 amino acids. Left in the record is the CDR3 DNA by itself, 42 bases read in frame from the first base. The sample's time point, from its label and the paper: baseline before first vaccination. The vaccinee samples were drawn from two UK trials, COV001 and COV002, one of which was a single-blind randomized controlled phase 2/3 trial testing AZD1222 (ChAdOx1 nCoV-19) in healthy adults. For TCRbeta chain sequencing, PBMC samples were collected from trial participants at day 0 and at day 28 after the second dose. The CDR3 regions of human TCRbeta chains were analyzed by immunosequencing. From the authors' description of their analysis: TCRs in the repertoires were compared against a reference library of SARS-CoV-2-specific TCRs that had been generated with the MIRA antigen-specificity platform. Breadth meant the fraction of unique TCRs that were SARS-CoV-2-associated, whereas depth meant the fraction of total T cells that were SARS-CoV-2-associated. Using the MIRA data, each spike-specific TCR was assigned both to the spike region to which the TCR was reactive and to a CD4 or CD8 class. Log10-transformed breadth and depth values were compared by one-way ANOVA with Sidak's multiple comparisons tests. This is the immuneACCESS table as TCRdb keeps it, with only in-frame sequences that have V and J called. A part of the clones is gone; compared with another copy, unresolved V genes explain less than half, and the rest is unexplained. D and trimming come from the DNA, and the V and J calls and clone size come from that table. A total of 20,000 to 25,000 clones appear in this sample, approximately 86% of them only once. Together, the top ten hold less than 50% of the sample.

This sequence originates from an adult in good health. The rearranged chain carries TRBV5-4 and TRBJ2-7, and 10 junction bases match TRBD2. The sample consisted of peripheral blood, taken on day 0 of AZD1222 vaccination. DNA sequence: TGTGCCAGCGCCTTCGGACTAGCGGTTGGGGAGCAGTACTTC. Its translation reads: CASAFGLAVGEQYF.